The 18 T cell receptor beta chains presented below share a single source sample, sequenced in a study of OX40 agonist ivuxolimab in advanced cancers. Receptor libraries were prepared by the immunoSEQ multiplex PCR assay. TCRdb obtained this table from immuneACCESS and retained in-frame rearrangements with V and J assigned. These tables miss some clones; where compared with another copy, unresolved V genes account for less than half of the shortfall, and the remainder is unexplained. This sample lists fewer than 200,000 clones; roughly 94% were detected once. The biggest ten clones account for about 0.3% of the sample. Sequenced material: CD4+ or CD8+ T cells sorted from blood, taken in a trial of the OX40 agonist ivuxolimab. Every receptor here comes from an adult with an advanced solid tumor such as melanoma, head and neck, liver or kidney cancer.

This clone was recorded only once. This rearrangement joins TRBV5-1 to TRBJ2-3; tentative D call: TRBD2 (6 bases). V lost 3 bases, J lost 4 bases, and 21 bases lay in between. Germline V CDR1 and CDR2: SGHRS, YFSETQ. CDR3 length: 17 residues. The DNA for the CDR3 is TGCGCCAGCAGCTGGGCCTGGACGGGAGAAAAGGCAGATACGCAGTATTTT. Amino acids: CASSWAWTGEKADTQYF.

The chain is built from TRBV10-3 and TRBJ1-6, with TRBD1 matching over 7 bases. CDR1 and CDR2 from the germline V gene are ENHRY and SYGVKD. With 7 bases clipped from V and 5 bases from J, the junction kept 5 bases outside the gene matches. CDR3 length: 14 amino acids. CDR3 nucleotide sequence: TGTGCCATCACCGACAGGGAGGATAATTCACCCCTCCACTTT. Amino acids: CAITDREDNSPLHF.

The chain is built from TRBV18 and TRBJ2-2; 7 bases map to TRBD1. With V trimmed by 2 bases and J by 2 bases, 2 bases remained unmatched. There are 15 residues in the CDR3. Germline CDR1 is KGHSH and CDR2 is LQKENI. The CDR3 sequence: CASSPGTVNTGELFF. The DNA for the CDR3 is TGTGCCAGCTCACCAGGGACAGTTAACACCGGGGAGCTGTTTTTT.

This clone was detected only once. The rearrangement uses TRBV5-4 and TRBJ1-5; 8 nucleotides align to TRBD1. Trimming removed 4 bases from V and 7 bases from J; junction bases left unmatched: 7. This CDR3 has 14 amino acids. Germline V gene sequence: CDR1 SGHNT, CDR2 YYREEE (reference sequence). The CDR3 here is CASSRQGAGQPQHF. CDR3 sequence (DNA): TGTGCCAGCAGCCGGCAGGGGGCTGGGCAGCCCCAGCATTTT.

V usage is TRBV5-1 and J usage is TRBJ1-2, with D possibly being TRBD1 (5 bases). V was shortened by 4 bases and J by 3 bases, with 22 bases between the two germline ends. Germline V lookup: CDR1 SGHRS, CDR2 YFSETQ. CDR3 size: 17 residues. The DNA of the CDR3 is TGCGCCAGCAGCCCTGAACCACAGGTTCGGGTTTACTATGGCTACACCTTC. It yields the protein CASSPEPQVRVYYGYTF. Combining the CDR3 with reference TRBV5-1 and TRBJ1-2 gives the whole variable domain KAGVTQTPRYLIKTRGQQVTLSCSPISGHRSVSWYQQTPGQGLQFLFEYFSETQRNKGNFPGRFSGRQFSNSRSEMNVSTLELGDSALYLCASSPEPQVRVYYGYTFGSGTRLTVV.

This sequence joins TRBV6-1 and TRBJ2-3; D remains ambiguous. The CDR3 is 15 amino acids. Trimming shortened V by 3 bases and J by 0 bases, and 10 bases separated the two germline ends. Germline CDR1 is MNHNS and CDR2 is SASEGT. The CDR3 DNA reads as TGTGCCAGCAGTGAGAGTCCATCTAGCACAGATACGCAGTATTTT. Translating gives CASSESPSSTDTQYF.

The rearrangement links TRBV27 to TRBJ1-1; D not resolved. With 6 bases removed from V and 1 base from J, the gap between germline ends came to 9 bases. The CDR3 runs to 13 residues. Germline values: CDR1 MNHEY, CDR2 SMNVEV (reference sequence). Written as DNA, the CDR3 is TGTGCCAGCAGGTGGGAAAAGAACACTGAAGCTTTCTTT. Its translation is CASRWEKNTEAFF.

V usage is TRBV21-1 and J usage is TRBJ2-7; the table assigns TRBD2, which was not confirmed against the DNA. TRBV21-1 is labeled a pseudogene. The CDR3 is 15 amino acids. The CDR3 bases are TGTGCCAGCAGCTTTATCAGCGGGGGCTCCTACGAGCAGTACTTC. Protein product: CASSFISGGSYEQYF.

This chain uses TRBV18 with TRBJ2-3; D gene ambiguous. CDR1 is KGHSH, CDR2 LQKENI, per germline. This CDR3 contains 15 residues. V was clipped by 2 bases and J by 4 bases, with 13 bases between them. For the CDR3, the DNA is TGTGCCAGCTCACCAATCCAGCGAGCTTCAGATACGCAGTATTTT. Encoded protein: CASSPIQRASDTQYF.

V and J are TRBV2 and TRBJ1-2; a possible D gene is TRBD1 (6 bases). Trimming took off 4 bases at V and 7 bases at J, with 16 bases between the two ends. The CDR3 is 14 amino acids. In germline, CDR1 is SNHLY, CDR2 FYNNEI. CDR3 sequence reads: CASSVAIQGGGYTF. CDR3 DNA: TGTGCCAGCAGTGTGGCGATACAGGGAGGTGGCTACACCTTC.

The V call is TRBV19, the J call TRBJ1-5; D is uncertain. V was trimmed by 4 bases and J by 0 bases, leaving 16 bases between them. Germline V gene lookup returns CDR1 LNHDA and CDR2 SQIVND (reference sequence). The CDR3 covers 17 residues. The CDR3: CASSRSRTDNSNQPQHF. The CDR3 region has the DNA TGTGCCAGTAGTAGGTCCCGGACGGATAATAGCAATCAGCCCCAGCATTTT.

The chain links TRBV6-5 to TRBJ2-7; D tentatively reads TRBD1 or TRBD2 (5 bases each). The germline CDR1 and CDR2 sequences are MNHEY and SVGAGI. CDR3 length: 15 amino acids. The ends were cut back, 5 bases at V and 0 bases at J, with 14 bases in the middle. CDR3 in DNA: TGTGCCAGCAGTCAGCAGGGCGGGTTCTCCTACGAGCAGTACTTC. Protein product: CASSQQGGFSYEQYF.

This CDR3 is CASAFTGYSYNEQFF. Written as DNA, the CDR3 is TGTGCCAGCGCCTTCACGGGTTACTCCTACAATGAGCAGTTCTTC. The chain carries TRBV7-8 and TRBJ2-1; unclear D gene. Germline loops: CDR1 SGHVS, CDR2 FQNEAQ. V was clipped by 8 bases and J by 0 bases, with 14 bases between them. This CDR3 spans 15 amino acids.

This clone has only a few counts. The chain recombines TRBV7-8 with TRBJ1-1; D call uncertain. V lost 4 bases, J lost 4 bases, and 13 bases lay in between. The CDR3 contains 14 residues. Germline V gives CDR1 SGHVS, CDR2 FQNEAQ. The DNA for the CDR3 is TGTGCCAGCAGCTCACCCCGGGCGGGCACTGAAGCTTTCTTT. It translates to CASSSPRAGTEAFF.

Comment on this clone: At one end the junction does not follow the germline gene, possibly because of a read error. The identical CDR3 is also encoded by other nucleotide sequences in the sample. This sequence joins TRBV2 and TRBJ1-1, with 8 positions matching TRBD1. Germline CDR1 reads SNHLY; CDR2 reads FYNNEI. The CDR3 is 16 residues long. In DNA form, the CDR3 reads TGTGCCAGCAGTGAATACAGGGGGGCCATGAACACTGAAGCCTTCTTT. It codes for CASSEYRGAMNTEAFF.

The chain recombines TRBV5-1 with TRBJ2-7, with a weak D call TRBD2 (5 bases). CDR1 is SGHRS, CDR2 YFSETQ, per germline. Trimming pared 0 bases from V and 5 bases from J, leaving 12 bases between. The CDR3 loop spans 14 amino acids. CDR3 nucleotide sequence: TGCGCCAGCAGCTTGGAGAGGGAAGAGGACGAGCAGTACTTC. Amino acids: CASSLEREEDEQYF. Looking up the rest from reference TRBV5-1 and TRBJ2-7 gives the full variable domain: KAGVTQTPRYLIKTRGQQVTLSCSPISGHRSVSWYQQTPGQGLQFLFEYFSETQRNKGNFPGRFSGRQFSNSRSEMNVSTLELGDSALYLCASSLEREEDEQYFGPGTRLTVT.

The chain employs TRBV7-6 and TRBJ1-1; D is possibly TRBD1 (6 bases). The germline gives CDR1 SGHVS, CDR2 FNYEAQ. This CDR3 has 13 amino acids. The V gene lost 1 base and the J gene lost 10 bases, with 13 bases spanning the gap. CDR3 DNA: TGTGCCAGCAGCTTAGAGGCGCAGGGGAGAGCTTTCTTT. Encoded protein: CASSLEAQGRAFF.

This sequence joins TRBV27 and TRBJ2-5; 7 positions match TRBD1. This CDR3 contains 15 residues. Germline lookup yields CDR1 MNHEY and CDR2 SMNVEV (reference sequence). The junction had 6 bases not matched to a gene; V was cut back by 3 bases and J by 2 bases. CDR3: CASSFPDRPQETQYF. The CDR3 DNA reads TGTGCCAGCAGTTTCCCGGACAGGCCACAAGAGACCCAGTACTTC.